A single sample gave rise to the 15 T cell receptor beta chains below, sequenced in a study of blood T cell repertoires in COVID-19. Produced via immunoSEQ multiplex PCR; TCRdb's table is partial and in-frame only. The sample carries about 210,000 clones, 65% to 85% recorded once. Sample: peripheral blood. The receptors were gathered from a man over 45 with active or convalescent COVID-19.

The V call is TRBV3-1 (or the pseudogene TRBV3-2), the J call TRBJ1-2; 11 bases are shared with TRBD1. CDR1 and CDR2 (germline): LGHDT, YNNKEL (reference sequence). CDR3 length: 14 residues. The ends lost 4 bases at V and 4 bases at J; junction bases unmatched: 2. The CDR3 nucleotides read TGTGCCAGCAGCCGCGGACAGGGGGCCTATGGCTACACCTTC. This sequence encodes CASSRGQGAYGYTF.

The chain is built from TRBV5-1 and TRBJ2-3, with D uncertain. The V gene lost 0 bases and the J gene lost 5 bases, with 7 bases spanning the gap. Germline V gene lookup returns CDR1 SGHRS and CDR2 YFSETQ. This CDR3 contains 13 residues. The CDR3 spells CASSLGSGDTQYF. DNA for the CDR3: TGCGCCAGCAGCTTGGGTTCGGGAGATACGCAGTATTTT.

This clone appeared a single time. The gene calls are TRBV7-2 and TRBJ2-7, with TRBD1 as a possible D gene (6 bases). The CDR3 has 16 amino acids. Trimming pared 4 bases from V and 1 base from J, leaving 17 bases between. Germline V gene data show CDR1 as SGHTA and CDR2 as FQGNSA. CDR3 DNA: TGTGCCAGCAGCTCCAAAGACAGGCCTTTTTCCTACGAGCAGTACTTC. It yields the protein CASSSKDRPFSYEQYF.

V usage is TRBV19 and J usage is TRBJ1-2; TRBD1 aligns across 8 bases. This CDR3 is built from 14 residues. Germline V lookup: CDR1 LNHDA, CDR2 SQIVND (reference sequence). The V gene end was trimmed by 7 bases and the J gene end by 5 bases; junction bases not matched to a gene: 9. The CDR3 reads CASTDGQGGYGYTF. The CDR3 DNA is TGTGCCAGTACCGATGGACAGGGCGGATATGGCTACACCTTC.

The chain employs TRBV28 and TRBJ1-1, with 12 bases that match TRBD1. Losses at the gene ends were 5 bases for V and 5 bases for J; bases not matched to a gene: 15. In germline, CDR1 is MDHEN, CDR2 SYDVKM. CDR3 length: 18 residues. CDR3 nucleotides: TGTGCCAGCAGTGGACGACTCGGGACAGGGGGCGTAGGAACTGAAGCTTTCTTT. It encodes CASSGRLGTGGVGTEAFF.

The gene calls are TRBV10-3 and TRBJ2-1; no clear D. Germline values: CDR1 ENHRY, CDR2 SYGVKD. The CDR3 has 14 amino acids. Trimming shortened V by 3 bases and J by 5 bases, and 11 bases separated the two germline ends. For the CDR3, the DNA is TGTGCCATCAGTGACCCCGACACCAACAATGAGCAGTTCTTC. Its translation is CAISDPDTNNEQFF.

The gene calls are TRBV5-5 and TRBJ1-1; D uncertain. This CDR3 spans 14 amino acids. V shed 0 bases and J shed 1 base, with 7 bases lying between them. In germline, CDR1 is SGHKS, CDR2 YYEKEE (reference sequence). The CDR3 DNA follows: TGTGCCAGCAGCTTGGAGCGAGGGAACACTGAAGCTTTCTTT. It encodes CASSLERGNTEAFF.

This clone was seen more than once but under ten times. The rearrangement joins TRBV6-6 to TRBJ2-7; D perhaps matches TRBD2 (6 bases). The CDR3 extends over 15 amino acids. The germline V and J ends were trimmed by 4 bases and 0 bases, with 13 bases remaining between them. CDR1 is MNHNY, CDR2 SVGAGI, per germline (reference sequence). DNA for the CDR3: TGTGCCAGCAGTTTAGTCGGGACTGCCTCCTACGAGCAGTACTTC. This encodes CASSLVGTASYEQYF.

V is TRBV6-5 and J is TRBJ1-2; 7 nucleotides align to TRBD1. Germline V gene sequence: CDR1 MNHEY, CDR2 SVGAGI. The CDR3 sequence is 16 residues long. V lost 2 bases and J lost 4; bases outside the gene matches: 10. The CDR3 DNA follows: TGTGCCAGCAGTTACGCACCGGGACAGACCCGCTATGGCTACACCTTC. Translation gives CASSYAPGQTRYGYTF.

This clone was detected a few times. V and J are TRBV6-1 and TRBJ2-7, with 11 bases lining up with TRBD2. Per the germline V gene, CDR1 is MNHNS and CDR2 is SASEGT. Losses at the gene ends were 0 bases for V and 4 bases for J; bases not matched to a gene: 2. CDR3 size: 15 residues. The CDR3 coding sequence is TGTGCCAGCAGTGAAGCCCTAGCGGGGGGATACGAGCAGTACTTC. Translated: CASSEALAGGYEQYF.

The chain links TRBV6-5 to TRBJ1-5, with a weak D call TRBD1 (5 bases). V lost 8 bases and J 3 bases, leaving 17 bases between the germline ends. The germline CDR1 and CDR2 sequences are MNHEY and SVGAGI. The CDR3 is 15 residues long. The CDR3 coding sequence is TGTGCCAGCCGGAGGGAAACAGGCCCCAATCAGCCCCAGCATTTT. Amino acids: CASRRETGPNQPQHF.

The chain is built from TRBV7-6 and TRBJ2-3; weak D call: TRBD1 (6 bases). The CDR3 is 16 residues long. The V gene's germline CDR1 is SGHVS and CDR2 FNYEAQ. Trimming removed 0 bases from V and 3 bases from J, with 13 bases in between. The CDR3 protein is CASSLAPGRGTDTQYF. In DNA form, the CDR3 reads TGTGCCAGCAGCTTAGCGCCCGGCAGGGGAACAGATACGCAGTATTTT.

The chain joins TRBV6-5 to TRBJ2-1; 9 nucleotides match TRBD1. Germline lookup yields CDR1 MNHEY and CDR2 SVGAGI. The CDR3 is 16 residues long. With 2 bases clipped from V and 8 bases from J, the junction kept 10 bases outside the gene matches. The chain's CDR3 is CASSYPGQGGRDEQFF. CDR3 nucleotide sequence: TGTGCCAGCAGTTACCCGGGACAGGGAGGTCGCGATGAGCAGTTCTTC.

V is TRBV15 and J is TRBJ1-2, with 8 positions matching TRBD1. The germline gives CDR1 LNHNV, CDR2 YYDKDF (reference sequence). The CDR3 runs to 15 residues. V lost 0 bases, J lost 7 bases, and 7 bases stayed unmatched. CDR3 region: CATSRDRHRGTGYTF. The CDR3 nucleotides read TGTGCCACCAGCAGAGATCGTCACAGGGGGACTGGCTACACCTTC.

The chain employs TRBV9 and TRBJ2-4, with 9 bases fitting TRBD1. This CDR3 spans 14 amino acids. The germline V gene encodes CDR1 SGDLS and CDR2 YYNGEE. V shed 7 bases and J 6 bases; nucleotides not matched to a gene: 8. The chain's CDR3 is CASLPGTGINIQYF. CDR3 nucleotides: TGTGCCAGCCTACCGGGGACAGGGATAAACATTCAGTACTTC.